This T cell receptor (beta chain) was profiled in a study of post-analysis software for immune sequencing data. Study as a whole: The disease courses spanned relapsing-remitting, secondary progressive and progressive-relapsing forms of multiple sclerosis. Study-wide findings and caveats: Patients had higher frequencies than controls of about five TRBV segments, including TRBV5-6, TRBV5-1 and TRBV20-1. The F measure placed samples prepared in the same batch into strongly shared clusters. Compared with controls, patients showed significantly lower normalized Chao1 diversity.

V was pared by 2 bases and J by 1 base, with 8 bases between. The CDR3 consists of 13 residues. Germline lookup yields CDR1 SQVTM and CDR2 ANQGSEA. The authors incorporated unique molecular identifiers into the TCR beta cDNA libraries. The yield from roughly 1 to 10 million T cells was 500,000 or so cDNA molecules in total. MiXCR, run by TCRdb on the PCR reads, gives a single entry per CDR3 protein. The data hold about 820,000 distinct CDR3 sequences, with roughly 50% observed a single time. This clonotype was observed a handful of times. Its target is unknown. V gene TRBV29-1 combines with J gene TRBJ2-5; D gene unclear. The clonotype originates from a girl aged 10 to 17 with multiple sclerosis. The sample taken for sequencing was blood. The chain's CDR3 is CSVERHSQETQYF. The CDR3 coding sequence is TGCAGCGTTGAACGCCACTCCCAAGAGACCCAGTACTTC.